A selection of T cell receptor beta chains follows, all from one sample in a study of technical replicates of blood from a handful of donors. Sequencing used immunoSEQ multiplex PCR; TCRdb keeps in-frame clones, though not all of them. This sample has roughly 100,000 clones; approximately 94% occur once, and the top ten carry around 0.22%. The sequenced sample consisted of T cells isolated from PBMCs. The receptor source for this set is a human donor in good health. The CDR3 runs from the conserved cysteine through the conserved F or W. Fields, in order: J gene, clone size, V gene, D gene, CDR3 protein, CDR3 DNA. A D gene is named only where the DNA matches it firmly. A clone size is listed for some rows: how often the clone was seen (once, few, many), or a class if it is expanded.

>TRBJ1-2|once|TRBV28|NA
CASTSNYGYTF
TGTGCCAGCACCTCTAACTATGGCTACACCTTC
>TRBJ1-4|NA|TRBV19|NA
CASSFPATNEKLFF
TGTGCCAGTAGTTTTCCTGCAACTAATGAAAAACTGTTTTTT
>TRBJ1-1|NA|TRBV27|NA
CASSSLGGSLLMNTEAFF
TGTGCCAGCAGTTCCCTCGGGGGGTCCTTACTTATGAACACTGAAGCTTTCTTT
>TRBJ2-7|NA|TRBV27|NA
CASSFLQGGYEQYF
TGTGCCAGCAGTTTTTTACAGGGAGGGTACGAGCAGTACTTC
>TRBJ1-5|NA|TRBV4-1|TRBD1
CASSHDRTGSNQPQHF
TGCGCCAGCAGCCATGATCGGACAGGCAGCAATCAGCCCCAGCATTTT
>TRBJ2-7|once|TRBV15|TRBD2
CATSRSTVAGDAYEQYF
TGTGCCACCAGCAGATCAACCGTAGCGGGAGATGCCTACGAGCAGTACTTC
>TRBJ2-1|NA|TRBV5-1|NA
CASSLSRLSSYNEQFF
TGCGCCAGCAGCTTGAGCAGGTTGAGCTCCTACAATGAGCAGTTCTTC
>TRBJ1-1|NA|TRBV5-1|TRBD1
CASSPYLQGASTEAFF
TGCGCCAGCAGCCCCTATCTCCAGGGGGCGAGCACTGAAGCTTTCTTT
>TRBJ1-4|NA|TRBV6-1|NA
CASRGRGTNEKLFF
TGTGCCAGCCGGGGCAGGGGAACTAATGAAAAACTGTTTTTT
>TRBJ2-2|NA|TRBV4-1|NA
CASSTPVQGTGELFF
TGCGCCAGCAGCACCCCCGTACAGGGCACCGGGGAGCTGTTTTTT
>TRBJ2-1|NA|TRBV5-1|NA
CASSWGPGSSYNEQFF
TGCGCCAGCAGCTGGGGGCCGGGGAGCTCCTACAATGAGCAGTTCTTC
>TRBJ2-7|NA|TRBV7-6|TRBD1
CASSLGYDRGAYEQYF
TGTGCCAGCAGCTTAGGATACGACAGGGGAGCCTACGAGCAGTACTTC
>TRBJ1-6|NA|TRBV14|NA
CASSRVTNSQANSPLHF
TGTGCCAGCAGCCGGGTCACGAATTCACAGGCGAATTCACCCCTCCACTTT
>TRBJ2-7|once|TRBV4-1|TRBD2
CASTLAGVTGEQYF
TGCGCCAGCACCTTAGCGGGAGTAACTGGCGAGCAGTACTTC
>TRBJ1-6|NA|TRBV10-3|NA
CATAGQNSPLHF
TGTGCCACGGCGGGGCAAAATTCACCCCTCCACTTT
>TRBJ1-1|NA|TRBV6-6|NA
CASSYVQGPMNTEAFF
TGTGCCAGCAGTTACGTTCAGGGGCCCATGAACACTGAAGCTTTCTTT
>TRBJ2-7|NA|TRBV6-6|TRBD2
CASSAGGLEQYF
TGTGCCAGCTCGGCCGGGGGGTTGGAGCAGTACTTC
>TRBJ2-5|NA|TRBV11-2|TRBD1
CASSARGGTGEETQYF
TGTGCCAGCAGCGCCAGGGGTGGGACAGGGGAAGAGACCCAGTACTTC
>TRBJ2-1|NA|TRBV9|TRBD2
CASSVVVGTSEVYNEQFF
TGTGCCAGCAGCGTAGTAGTGGGGACTAGCGAGGTGTACAATGAGCAGTTCTTC
>TRBJ2-3|NA|TRBV25-1|TRBD1
CASSETGPSTDTQYF
TGTGCCAGCAGTGAGACAGGGCCCAGCACAGATACGCAGTATTTT
>TRBJ2-1|NA|TRBV15|TRBD2
CATSGTSGRAHNEQFF
TGTGCCACCAGCGGGACTAGCGGGAGGGCCCACAATGAGCAGTTCTTC
>TRBJ2-1|NA|TRBV19|NA
CASSIGEQEGEQFF
TGTGCCAGTAGTATAGGGGAACAGGAAGGGGAGCAGTTCTTC
>TRBJ1-2|NA|TRBV15|NA
CAYAGGELGYTF
TGTGCCTACGCGGGGGGCGAACTTGGCTACACCTTC
>TRBJ2-6|few|TRBV6-4|NA
CASSDSMRSGANVLTF
TGTGCCAGCAGTGACTCGATGCGCTCTGGGGCCAACGTCCTGACTTTC
>TRBJ2-7|NA|TRBV27|TRBD1
CASRPHVGQAGDEQYF
TGTGCCAGCAGGCCCCACGTGGGACAGGCGGGCGACGAGCAGTACTTC
>TRBJ1-4|NA|TRBV10-2|NA
CASAMVAEKLFF
TGCGCCAGCGCCATGGTGGCTGAAAAACTGTTTTTT
>TRBJ2-5|once|TRBV7-6|NA
CASRRSYQETQYF
TGTGCCAGCAGGCGTTCGTACCAAGAGACCCAGTACTTC
>TRBJ2-5|NA|TRBV19|TRBD1
CASSIQGEKETQYF
TGTGCCAGTAGTATACAGGGGGAAAAAGAGACCCAGTACTTC
>TRBJ1-5|NA|TRBV27|NA
CASSFRHGNQPQHF
TGTGCCAGCAGTTTCCGACACGGCAATCAGCCCCAGCATTTT
>TRBJ2-5|NA|TRBV5-6|NA
CASIGGRETQYF
TGTGCCAGCATTGGGGGCAGGGAGACCCAGTACTTC
>TRBJ2-7|NA|TRBV5-4|TRBD2
CASSLLAGPASYEQYF
TGTGCCAGCAGCTTACTAGCGGGGCCTGCATCCTACGAGCAGTACTTC
>TRBJ2-7|NA|TRBV10-2|TRBD1
CASRSLGQTYEQYF
TGCGCCAGCAGATCCCTGGGACAGACCTACGAGCAGTACTTC
>TRBJ2-7|once|TRBV5-1|NA
CASSLGRIVDEQYF
TGCGCCAGCAGCTTGGGTCGCATAGTCGACGAGCAGTACTTC
>TRBJ2-2|NA|TRBV9|NA
CASSRTLATAGELFF
TGTGCCAGCAGTAGAACCCTAGCGACGGCCGGGGAGCTGTTTTTT
>TRBJ1-1|NA|TRBV21-1|NA
CASKVDRNDGPGPRAFF
TGTGCCAGCAAAGTAGACAGGAACGATGGTCCCGGGCCCCGAGCTTTCTTT
>TRBJ2-1|NA|TRBV10-3|TRBD2
CAISPSGDPYNEQFF
TGTGCCATCAGCCCGAGCGGGGACCCCTACAATGAGCAGTTCTTC
>TRBJ2-5|once|TRBV28|NA
CASSRGTQYF
TGTGCCAGCAGCCGCGGGACCCAGTACTTC
>TRBJ2-5|NA|TRBV29-1|NA
CSVEKKGETQYF
TGCAGCGTTGAGAAGAAGGGGGAGACCCAGTACTTC
>TRBJ1-5|NA|TRBV7-8|TRBD1
CASSFRVQRDRRNQPQHF
TGTGCCAGCAGCTTCCGAGTCCAGAGGGACAGAAGGAATCAGCCCCAGCATTTT
>TRBJ1-2|NA|TRBV6-5|TRBD1
CASSSDREGGGYTF
TGTGCCAGCAGCTCCGACAGGGAAGGAGGTGGCTACACCTTC
>TRBJ1-2|NA|TRBV6-4|TRBD1
CASRDRGYGYTF
TGTGCCAGCAGGGACAGGGGTTATGGCTACACCTTC
>TRBJ1-2|NA|TRBV19|TRBD1
CASSITTGEFCTF
TGTGCCAGTAGTATAACGACAGGGGAATTCTGCACCTTC
>TRBJ2-2|NA|TRBV5-1|TRBD2
CASSLALSSGRIGANTGELFF
TGCGCCAGCAGCTTGGCCCTGTCAAGCGGGAGAATCGGGGCGAACACCGGGGAGCTGTTTTTT
>TRBJ2-7|once|TRBV28|TRBD2
CASSLGREHEQYF
TGTGCCAGCAGTTTAGGGCGGGAGCACGAGCAGTACTTC
>TRBJ2-2|NA|TRBV21-1|NA
CASSKRGRTLENTGELFF
TGTGCCAGCAGCAAACGAGGGAGGACTCTGGAGAACACCGGGGAGCTGTTTTTT
>TRBJ2-1|NA|TRBV15|NA
CATSRVSETGFRGEQFF
TGTGCCACCAGCAGAGTATCTGAGACAGGTTTCCGGGGTGAGCAGTTCTTC
>TRBJ2-1|NA|TRBV2|TRBD2
CASSAETSGSNEQFF
TGTGCCAGCAGTGCGGAGACTAGCGGGAGCAATGAGCAGTTCTTC
>TRBJ1-2|NA|TRBV7-6|TRBD1
CASSARQGSNYGYTF
TGTGCCAGCAGCGCCAGACAGGGGTCGAACTATGGCTACACCTTC
>TRBJ1-6|NA|TRBV25-1|NA
CASSENSGGSSPLHF
TGTGCCAGCAGTGAAAACAGCGGGGGGAGTTCACCCCTCCACTTT
>TRBJ2-1|NA|TRBV9|TRBD2
CASSGGTSGGNEQFF
TGTGCCAGCAGCGGGGGGACTAGCGGGGGGAATGAGCAGTTCTTC
>TRBJ2-4|NA|TRBV5-1|NA
CASSLDWATLAKNIQYF
TGCGCCAGCAGCTTGGACTGGGCTACGCTAGCCAAAAACATTCAGTACTTC
>TRBJ2-6|once|TRBV10-3|NA
CAINGAGATQDVLTF
TGTGCCATCAACGGGGCAGGGGCGACCCAAGACGTCCTGACTTTC
>TRBJ2-3|NA|TRBV5-4|NA
CASSLQGGYADTQYF
TGTGCCAGCAGCTTGCAGGGCGGATATGCAGATACGCAGTATTTT
>TRBJ1-1|NA|TRBV30|TRBD1
CAWTDDRGGGTEAFF
TGTGCCTGGACCGATGACAGGGGTGGGGGGACTGAAGCTTTCTTT